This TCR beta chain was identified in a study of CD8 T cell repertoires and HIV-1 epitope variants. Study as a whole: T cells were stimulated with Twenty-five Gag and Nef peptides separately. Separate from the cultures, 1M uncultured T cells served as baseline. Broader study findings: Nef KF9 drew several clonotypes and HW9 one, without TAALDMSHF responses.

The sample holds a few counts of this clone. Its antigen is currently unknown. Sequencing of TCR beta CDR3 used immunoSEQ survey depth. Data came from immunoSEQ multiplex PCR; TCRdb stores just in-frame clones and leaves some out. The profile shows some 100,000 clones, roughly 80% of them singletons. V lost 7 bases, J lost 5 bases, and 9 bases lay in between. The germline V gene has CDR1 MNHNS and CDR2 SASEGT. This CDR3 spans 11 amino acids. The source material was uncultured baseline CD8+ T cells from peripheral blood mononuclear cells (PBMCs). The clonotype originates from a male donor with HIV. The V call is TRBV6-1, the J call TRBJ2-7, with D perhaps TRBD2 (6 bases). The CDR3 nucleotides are TGTGCCAGCACTGGGGGGAACGAGCAGTACTTC. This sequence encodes CASTGGNEQYF.